Each of the 32 T cell receptor beta chains below was sequenced from the same sample in a study of shared clonotypes between healthy human individuals. TCRdb's table, derived via immunoSEQ multiplex PCR, lists solely in-frame clones and lacks some. The table includes 400,000 to 600,000 clones, around 75% detected once. Sequenced: PBMCs. Source of these receptors: a woman between 35 and 50 years old in good health. Some clones in this sample may be carry-over from other donors' samples.

This clone appeared many times. The chain links TRBV4-1 to TRBJ2-1, with a weak D call TRBD2 (6 bases). The V end lost 0 bases, the J end lost 5 bases, and 11 bases lay between the germline ends. The CDR3 loop spans 15 amino acids. Germline-derived CDR1 and CDR2 are MGHRA and YSYEKL. The CDR3 nucleotides read TGCGCCAGCAGCCAAGAAGGACTAACAAACAATGAGCAGTTCTTC. Its protein product is CASSQEGLTNNEQFF.

The CDR3 bases are TGTGCCAGCAGCTTGGCCGGACGGTTCTACGAGCAGTACTTC. Amino acids: CASSLAGRFYEQYF. The chain is built from TRBV11-2 and TRBJ2-7; D call uncertain. Trimming stripped 3 bases from V and 3 bases from J, with 12 bases between. The germline V gene has CDR1 SGHAT and CDR2 FQNNGV. The CDR3 extends over 14 amino acids.

The chain is built from TRBV18 and TRBJ1-2; TRBD1 matches 7 bases. The V gene's germline CDR1 is KGHSH and CDR2 LQKENI. The V gene end was trimmed by 6 bases and the J gene end by 6 bases; junction bases not matched to a gene: 10. This CDR3 has 14 amino acids. This CDR3 reads CASSERTGDDGYTF. CDR3 coding DNA: TGTGCCAGCTCCGAAAGAACAGGGGATGATGGCTACACCTTC.

On this clone itself: Being one base from a much bigger clone, this may be a read error. The chain is built from TRBV11-3 and TRBJ1-1; TRBD1 matches at 8 bases. Germline trimming cut 8 bases from V and 0 bases from J; bases unmatched to any gene: 14. This CDR3 comprises 17 residues. Germline lookup yields CDR1 SGHNT and CDR2 YENEEA. The DNA for the CDR3 is TGTGCCAGCGGCCGCGGGACAGGTGGGCCCATGAACACTGAAGCTTTCTTT. Protein sequence: CASGRGTGGPMNTEAFF.

This chain links TRBV7-2 with TRBJ2-3, with 9 positions matching TRBD2. V lost 3 bases to trimming and J lost 4 bases; unmatched junction nucleotides: 5. CDR1 and CDR2 (germline): SGHTA, FQGNSA. This CDR3 comprises 15 residues. CDR3 amino acids: CASSFSSGNSDTQYF. For the CDR3, the DNA is TGTGCCAGCAGCTTTTCTAGCGGGAACTCAGATACGCAGTATTTT.

The chain combines TRBV19 with TRBJ2-7, with 8 bases fitting TRBD1. The CDR3 sequence is 14 residues long. The germline V gene encodes CDR1 LNHDA and CDR2 SQIVND (reference sequence). Losses at the gene ends were 9 bases for V and 1 base for J; bases not matched to a gene: 8. CDR3 loop: CASRTQGASYEQYF. In DNA form, the CDR3 reads TGTGCCAGCAGAACTCAGGGGGCATCCTACGAGCAGTACTTC.

The chain joins TRBV28 to TRBJ1-5, with TRBD1 identical over 7 bases. V lost 5 bases, J lost 0 bases, and 4 bases stayed unmatched. Germline V lookup: CDR1 MDHEN, CDR2 SYDVKM. The CDR3 runs 15 residues. The CDR3: CASSPGGSSNQPQHF. CDR3 in DNA: TGTGCCAGCAGTCCAGGGGGATCTAGCAATCAGCCCCAGCATTTT.

This chain uses TRBV5-6 with TRBJ2-3; the D gene could be TRBD1 or TRBD2 (6 bases each). CDR1 is SGHDT and CDR2 is YYEEEE in the germline V gene. CDR3 length equals 19 residues. V lost 2 bases and J lost 1, with 23 bases in between. CDR3 sequence: CASSFNLGGGKWGTDTQYF. CDR3 nucleotides: TGTGCCAGCAGCTTCAACCTTGGGGGCGGGAAATGGGGCACAGATACGCAGTATTTT. Together with reference TRBV5-6 and TRBJ2-3, the CDR3 gives the full variable domain: DAGVTQSPTHLIKTRGQQVTLRCSPKSGHDTVSWYQQALGQGPQFIFQYYEEEERQRGNFPDRFSGHQFPNYSSELNVNALLLGDSALYLCASSFNLGGGKWGTDTQYFGPGTRLTVL.

A remark on this clone: Since a far larger clone is one base different, this is likely a read error. The rearrangement uses TRBV7-2 and TRBJ2-1; 9 nucleotides match TRBD1. V gave up 5 bases and J gave up 4 bases; unmatched junction bases: 6. CDR3 length: 15 amino acids. Looked up from germline, CDR1 is SGHTA and CDR2 is FQGNSA. CDR3 nucleotide sequence: TGTGCCAGCAGCCCCCGGGACAGGGAGTACAATGAGCAGTTCTTC. Protein sequence: CASSPRDREYNEQFF.

V and J are TRBV5-8 and TRBJ1-3; D call uncertain. Germline CDR1 SGHTS, CDR2 YDEGEE. There are 15 residues in the CDR3. V gave up 4 bases and J gave up 3 bases, with 14 bases separating them. CDR3 DNA sequence: TGTGCCAGCAGCCCGGGTCGAAGTGGTGGAAACACCATATATTTT. It is translated as CASSPGRSGGNTIYF.

This clone was observed a handful of times. The chain couples TRBV2 to TRBJ1-2, with D possibly being TRBD1 (5 bases). The germline gives CDR1 SNHLY, CDR2 FYNNEI. V lost 8 bases and J lost 0, with 7 bases in between. There are 12 residues in the CDR3. The CDR3 DNA follows: TGTGCCAGCGGGGGACCTAACTATGGCTACACCTTC. The encoded protein is CASGGPNYGYTF.

The chain links TRBV11-2 to TRBJ2-5; the match to TRBD1 covers 8 bases. CDR1 SGHAT and CDR2 FQNNGV come from the germline V gene. This CDR3 region has 15 residues. V was clipped by 3 bases and J by 5 bases; unmatched bases: 8. CDR3 loop: CASSFLQGARETQYF. For the CDR3, the DNA is TGTGCCAGCAGCTTCTTGCAGGGGGCACGTGAGACCCAGTACTTC.

This clone showed up just a few times. The chain carries TRBV18 and TRBJ1-1; 7 nucleotides line up with TRBD1. V dropped 5 bases and J dropped 9; count of bases not matched to a gene: 3. The CDR3 runs to 11 residues. Per the germline V gene, CDR1 is KGHSH and CDR2 is LQKENI. CDR3 in amino acids: CASSTGEKAFF. CDR3 in DNA: TGTGCCAGCTCAACAGGGGAGAAAGCTTTCTTT. Variable domain in full (rest from reference TRBV18 and TRBJ1-1): NAGVMQNPRHLVRRRGQEARLRCSPMKGHSHVYWYRQLPEEGLKFMVYLQKENIIDESGMPKERFSAEFPKEGPSILRIQQVVRGDSAAYFCASSTGEKAFFGQGTRLTVV.

The gene calls are TRBV9 and TRBJ2-1, with 8 bases lining up with TRBD2. The CDR3 consists of 16 residues. Germline V gene sequence: CDR1 SGDLS, CDR2 YYNGEE. Trimming removed 3 bases from V and 0 bases from J; junction bases left unmatched: 5. This CDR3 reads CASSGRGGSSYNEQFF. The CDR3 DNA reads as TGTGCCAGCAGCGGGCGCGGGGGGAGCTCCTACAATGAGCAGTTCTTC.

This sequence joins TRBV28 and TRBJ1-1; perhaps TRBD1 as D (6 bases). Trimming took 5 bases from V and 4 from J, leaving 20 bases between them. The CDR3 contains 16 residues. CDR1 and CDR2 from the germline V gene are MDHEN and SYDVKM. CDR3 region: CASSLTGSSTSTEAFF. As DNA, the CDR3 is TGTGCCAGCAGTCTGACAGGCTCATCTACGAGCACTGAAGCTTTCTTT.

V is TRBV5-5 and J is TRBJ1-5; the match to TRBD1 covers 7 bases. Per germline, CDR1 SGHKS and CDR2 YYEKEE (reference sequence). With V trimmed by 0 bases and J by 7 bases, 4 bases remained unmatched. The length of the CDR3 is 14 residues. The CDR3 coding sequence is TGTGCCAGCAGCTTGGCGCTGACAGGGCAGCCCCAGCATTTT. Protein: CASSLALTGQPQHF.

This chain joins TRBV7-2 and TRBJ2-7; D not certain. V gave up 1 base and J gave up 5 bases, with 12 bases separating them. CDR3 length: 14 residues. Germline V lookup: CDR1 SGHTA, CDR2 FQGNSA. The CDR3 DNA is TGTGCCAGCAGCTTAGGGGGAAGAGGTGACGAGCAGTACTTC. It specifies CASSLGGRGDEQYF.

The chain couples TRBV7-2 to TRBJ2-7; tentative D call: TRBD2 (5 bases). Trimming took off 1 base at V and 3 bases at J, with 13 bases between the two ends. This CDR3 contains 15 residues. Germline V gene data show CDR1 as SGHTA and CDR2 as FQGNSA. The CDR3 coding sequence is TGTGCCAGCAGCTTAGATAGCGATCGAGGCTACGAGCAGTACTTC. Amino acid sequence: CASSLDSDRGYEQYF.

This sequence joins TRBV11-2 and TRBJ2-7, with 10 bases matching TRBD1. The CDR3 runs 14 residues. Germline V gives CDR1 SGHAT, CDR2 FQNNGV. After removal of 3 bases from V and 4 bases from J, the junction contained 3 bases not matched to a gene. CDR3: CASSFMGQGYEQYF. The CDR3 coding sequence is TGTGCCAGCAGCTTTATGGGACAGGGGTACGAGCAGTACTTC.

This clone was found once. The V gene is TRBV4-3, the J gene TRBJ2-7, with TRBD1 identical over 7 bases. The CDR3 sequence is 13 residues long. The germline gives CDR1 LGHNA, CDR2 YSLEER. V lost 4 bases to trimming and J lost 2 bases; unmatched junction nucleotides: 2. Here the CDR3 DNA reads TGCGCCAGCAGCCGGGACAGAACCTACGAGCAGTACTTC. Protein sequence: CASSRDRTYEQYF.

V usage is TRBV23-1 and J usage is TRBJ2-7; 9 bases map to TRBD1. TRBV23-1 falls under the ORF class, with uncertain function. The CDR3 is made up of 15 amino acids. The trim removed 6 bases at V and 3 bases at J, leaving 9 bases unmatched. Written as DNA, the CDR3 is TGCGCCAGCAGCCAACCGGGACAGGGACTCTACGAGCAGTACTTC. This translates into CASSQPGQGLYEQYF.

V gene TRBV5-6 combines with J gene TRBJ2-7; D gene unclear. Germline assignment: CDR1 SGHDT and CDR2 YYEEEE. The V gene lost 0 bases and the J gene lost 2 bases, with 12 bases spanning the gap. The length of the CDR3 is 15 residues. The CDR3 bases are TGTGCCAGCAGCTTGGAACGACTCATCCCCTACGAGCAGTACTTC. Translated: CASSLERLIPYEQYF.

This clone has ten or more counts. The chain recombines TRBV4-3 with TRBJ2-1, with TRBD2 matching 10 bases. Trimming at V came to 3 bases and at J to 9 bases, leaving 8 bases not matched to a gene. The CDR3 length is 15 residues. Germline CDR1 and CDR2: LGHNA and YSLEER. In nucleotides, the CDR3 is TGCGCCAGCAGCCACGTCCTGGCTAGCGGGGGTGAGCAGTTCTTC. Its translation is CASSHVLASGGEQFF.

The rearrangement links TRBV6-1 to TRBJ1-1; D is perhaps TRBD1 (5 bases). This CDR3 contains 12 residues. The germline gives CDR1 MNHNS, CDR2 SASEGT. V lost 4 bases to trimming and J lost 11 bases, with 14 bases between them. DNA for the CDR3: TGTGCCAGCAGTGGCCTGGGATGGGACGCTTTCTTT. The encoded protein is CASSGLGWDAFF.

The count of this clone is one. J is TRBJ2-3 and V is TRBV5-1; no definite D call. Trimming removed 4 bases from V and 1 base from J, with 10 bases in between. CDR1 is SGHRS and CDR2 is YFSETQ in the germline V gene. This CDR3 has 14 amino acids. CDR3: CASSPQVGTDTQYF. DNA for the CDR3: TGCGCCAGCAGCCCCCAGGTAGGCACAGATACGCAGTATTTT.

On this clone itself: At one end, the junction sequence differs from germline, possibly due to a read error. The chain couples TRBV7-7 to TRBJ2-2, with a possible D match to TRBD1 (5 bases). Germline loops: CDR1 SSHAT, CDR2 FNYEAQ (reference sequence). CDR3 length: 14 amino acids. CDR3 loop: CASSRRVGTGELFF. CDR3 DNA sequence: TGTGCTAGCAGCCGCAGGGTTGGTACCGGGGAGCTGTTTTTT.

For the CDR3, the DNA is TGTGCCAGCAGTTGGTCCATCCGGCGGGAGACCCAGTACTTC. It specifies CASSWSIRRETQYF. The rearrangement links TRBV28 to TRBJ2-5; D is unclear. Germline V CDR1 and CDR2: MDHEN, SYDVKM. The ends were cut back, 4 bases at V and 5 bases at J, with 14 bases in the middle. The CDR3 extends over 14 amino acids.

This clone has a handful of counts. The chain recombines TRBV30 with TRBJ1-3; D is possibly TRBD1 (6 bases). V was cut by 5 bases and J by 1 base, with 12 bases left in between. Per the germline V gene, CDR1 is GTSNPN and CDR2 is SVGIG (reference sequence). This CDR3 comprises 14 residues. The CDR3 nucleotides read TGTGCCTGGGGTGAACAGGGATCTGGAAACACCATATATTTT. Protein product: CAWGEQGSGNTIYF.

This chain uses TRBV11-2 with TRBJ1-5, with 11 positions matching TRBD1. The J segment lost 6 bases and the V segment lost 1 base, leaving 5 bases of the junction unmatched. The CDR3 totals 16 residues. In germline, CDR1 is SGHAT, CDR2 FQNNGV. CDR3 in DNA: TGTGCCAGCAGCTTAGGGACAGGGGGCTTAGGTCAGCCCCAGCATTTT. Amino acids: CASSLGTGGLGQPQHF.

This chain links TRBV27 with TRBJ1-4; D is possibly TRBD1 (5 bases). The CDR3 sequence is 14 residues long. The V gene lost 7 bases and the J gene lost 4 bases, with 13 bases spanning the gap. Germline CDR1 MNHEY, CDR2 SMNVEV (reference sequence). CDR3 nucleotides: TGTGCCAGCAATCGCGGGGGGATTAATGAAAAACTGTTTTTT. It specifies CASNRGGINEKLFF.

The chain recombines TRBV29-1 with TRBJ1-2, with 9 bases aligning to TRBD1. Trimming removed 3 bases from V and 9 bases from J; junction bases left unmatched: 11. From germline, CDR1 is SQVTM and CDR2 ANQGSEA. The CDR3 consists of 14 residues. The CDR3, as DNA: TGCAGCGTTGACTTTGGTCCCGGGACAGGGAGCTACACCTTC. Its protein product is CSVDFGPGTGSYTF.

The V gene is TRBV10-3, the J gene TRBJ1-5; 9 nucleotides line up with TRBD1. This CDR3 spans 15 amino acids. Trimming cost V 0 bases and J 4 bases; bases outside gene matches: 1. The germline V gene encodes CDR1 ENHRY and CDR2 SYGVKD. DNA of the CDR3: TGTGCCATCAGTGAGTCGGGGACAGGGAATCAGCCCCAGCATTTT. This sequence encodes CAISESGTGNQPQHF.